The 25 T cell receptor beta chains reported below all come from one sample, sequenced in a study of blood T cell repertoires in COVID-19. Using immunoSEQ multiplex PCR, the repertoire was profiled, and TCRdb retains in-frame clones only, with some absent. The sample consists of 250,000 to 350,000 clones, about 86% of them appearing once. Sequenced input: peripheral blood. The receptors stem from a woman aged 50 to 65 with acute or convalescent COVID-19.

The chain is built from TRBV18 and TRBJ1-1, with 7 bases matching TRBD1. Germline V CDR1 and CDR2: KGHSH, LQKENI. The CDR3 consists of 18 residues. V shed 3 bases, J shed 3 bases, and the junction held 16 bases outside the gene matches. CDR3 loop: CASSPFLDRKPGDTEAFF. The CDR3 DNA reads TGTGCCAGCTCACCCTTCCTGGACAGGAAACCCGGGGACACTGAAGCTTTCTTT.

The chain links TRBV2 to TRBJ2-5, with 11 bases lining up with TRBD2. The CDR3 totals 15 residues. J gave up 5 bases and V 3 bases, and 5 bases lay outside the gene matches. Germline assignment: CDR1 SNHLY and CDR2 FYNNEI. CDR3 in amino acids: CASSDQTSGAETQYF. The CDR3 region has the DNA TGTGCCAGCAGTGACCAGACTAGCGGGGCGGAGACCCAGTACTTC.

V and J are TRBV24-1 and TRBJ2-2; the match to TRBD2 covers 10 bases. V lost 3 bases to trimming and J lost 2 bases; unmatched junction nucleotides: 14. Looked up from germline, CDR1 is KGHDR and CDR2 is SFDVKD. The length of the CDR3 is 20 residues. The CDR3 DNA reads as TGTGCCACCAGTGATGCGGGCGAGGCTAGCGGGAGTCTCAACACCGGGGAGCTGTTTTTT. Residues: CATSDAGEASGSLNTGELFF.

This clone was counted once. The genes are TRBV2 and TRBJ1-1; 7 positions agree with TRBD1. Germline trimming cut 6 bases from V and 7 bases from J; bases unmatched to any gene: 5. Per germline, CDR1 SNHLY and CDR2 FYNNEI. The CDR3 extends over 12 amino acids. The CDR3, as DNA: TGTGCCAGCAGGCAGGGGGAAAATGAAGCTTTCTTT. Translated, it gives CASRQGENEAFF.

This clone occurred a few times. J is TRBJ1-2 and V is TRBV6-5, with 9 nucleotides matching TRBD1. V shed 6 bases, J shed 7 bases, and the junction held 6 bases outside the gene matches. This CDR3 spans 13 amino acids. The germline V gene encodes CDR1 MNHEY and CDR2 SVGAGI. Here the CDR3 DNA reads TGTGCCAGCAGCCCGGGACAGGGCTTTGGCTACACCTTC. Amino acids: CASSPGQGFGYTF.

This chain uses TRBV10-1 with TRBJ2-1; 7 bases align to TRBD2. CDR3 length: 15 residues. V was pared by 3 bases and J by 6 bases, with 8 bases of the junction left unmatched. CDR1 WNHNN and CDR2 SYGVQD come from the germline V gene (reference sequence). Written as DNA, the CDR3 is TGCGCCAGCAGTGAAAGCGGGGTAGCTCGCAATGAGCAGTTCTTC. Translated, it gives CASSESGVARNEQFF.

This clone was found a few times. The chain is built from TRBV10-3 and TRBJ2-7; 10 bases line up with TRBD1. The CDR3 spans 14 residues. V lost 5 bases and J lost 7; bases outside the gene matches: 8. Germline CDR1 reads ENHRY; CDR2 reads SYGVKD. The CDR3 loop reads CAISRDRGDGEQYV. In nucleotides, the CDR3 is TGTGCCATCAGTAGGGACAGGGGAGACGGGGAGCAGTACGTC.

The CDR3 protein is CASSPARGTGRNGELFF. The DNA for the CDR3 is TGTGCCAGCAGCCCAGCCCGTGGGACAGGGCGAAACGGGGAGCTGTTTTTT. The V gene is TRBV3-1 (or the pseudogene TRBV3-2), the J gene TRBJ2-2, with 9 bases lining up with TRBD1. There are 17 residues in the CDR3. Germline V gene lookup returns CDR1 LGHDT and CDR2 YNNKEL (reference sequence). Losses at the gene ends were 4 bases for V and 7 bases for J; bases not matched to a gene: 13.

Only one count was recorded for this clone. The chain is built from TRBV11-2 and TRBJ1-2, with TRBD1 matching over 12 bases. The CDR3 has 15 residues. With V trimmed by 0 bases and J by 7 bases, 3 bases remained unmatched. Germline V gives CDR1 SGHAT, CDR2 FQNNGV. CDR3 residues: CASSLEGQGAIGYTF. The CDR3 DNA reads TGTGCCAGCAGCTTAGAGGGACAGGGGGCGATTGGCTACACCTTC.

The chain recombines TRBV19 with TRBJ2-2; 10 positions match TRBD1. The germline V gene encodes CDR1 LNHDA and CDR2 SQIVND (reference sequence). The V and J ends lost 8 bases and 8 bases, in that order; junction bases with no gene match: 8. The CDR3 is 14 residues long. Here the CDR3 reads CASVRDRGRGELFF. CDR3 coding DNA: TGTGCCAGTGTACGGGACAGGGGAAGAGGGGAGCTGTTTTTT. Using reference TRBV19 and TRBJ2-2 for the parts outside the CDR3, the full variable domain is DGGITQSPKYLFRKEGQNVTLSCEQNLNHDAMYWYRQDPGQGLRLIYYSQIVNDFQKGDIAEGYSVSREKKESFPLTVTSAQKNPTAFYLCASVRDRGRGELFFGEGSRLTVL.

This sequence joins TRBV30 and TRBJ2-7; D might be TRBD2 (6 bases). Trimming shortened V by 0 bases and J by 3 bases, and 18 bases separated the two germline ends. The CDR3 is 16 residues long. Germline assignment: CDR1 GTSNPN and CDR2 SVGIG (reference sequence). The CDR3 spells CAWSVPPTSPHYEQYF. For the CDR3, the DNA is TGTGCCTGGAGTGTACCCCCGACTAGTCCACACTACGAGCAGTACTTC.

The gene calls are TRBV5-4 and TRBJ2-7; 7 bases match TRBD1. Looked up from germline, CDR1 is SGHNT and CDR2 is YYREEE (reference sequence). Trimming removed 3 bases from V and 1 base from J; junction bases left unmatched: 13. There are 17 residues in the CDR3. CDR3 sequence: CASSYTPGGPPSYEQYF. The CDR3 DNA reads TGTGCCAGCAGCTATACACCAGGGGGTCCCCCATCCTACGAGCAGTACTTC.

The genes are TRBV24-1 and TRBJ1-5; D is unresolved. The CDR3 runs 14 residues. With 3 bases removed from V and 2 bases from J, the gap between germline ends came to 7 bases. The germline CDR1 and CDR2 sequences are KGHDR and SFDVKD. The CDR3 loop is CATSDPGGNQPQHF. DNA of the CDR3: TGTGCCACCAGTGATCCAGGCGGCAATCAGCCCCAGCATTTT.

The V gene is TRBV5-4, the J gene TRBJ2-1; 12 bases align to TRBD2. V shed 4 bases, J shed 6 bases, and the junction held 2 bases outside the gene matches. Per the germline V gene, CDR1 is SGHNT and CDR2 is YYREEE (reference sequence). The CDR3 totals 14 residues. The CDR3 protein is CASSAGLAGNEQFF. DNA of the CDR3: TGTGCCAGCAGCGCGGGACTAGCGGGCAATGAGCAGTTCTTC.

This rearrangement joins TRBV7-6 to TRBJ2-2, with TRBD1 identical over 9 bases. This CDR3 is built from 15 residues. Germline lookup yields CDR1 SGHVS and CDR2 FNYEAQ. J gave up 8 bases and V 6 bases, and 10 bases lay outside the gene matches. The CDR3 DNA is TGTGCCAGCAGTTGGACACCGGGACAGGGAGGGGAGCTGTTTTTT. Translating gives CASSWTPGQGGELFF.

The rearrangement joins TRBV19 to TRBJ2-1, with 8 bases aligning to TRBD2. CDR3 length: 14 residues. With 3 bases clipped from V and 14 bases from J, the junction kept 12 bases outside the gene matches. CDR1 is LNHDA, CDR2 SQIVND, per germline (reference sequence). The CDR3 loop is CASSIGRGGGREFF. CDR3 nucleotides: TGTGCCAGTAGTATCGGGAGGGGCGGGGGAAGGGAGTTCTTC.

CDR3 protein: CASSLGQGRYEQYF. DNA for the CDR3: TGTGCCAGCAGCTTGGGCCAGGGTCGCTACGAGCAGTACTTC. This chain links TRBV11-2 with TRBJ2-7, with D possibly TRBD1 on 5 matching bases. The germline gives CDR1 SGHAT, CDR2 FQNNGV. This CDR3 contains 14 residues. V shed 3 bases and J shed 3 bases, with 12 bases lying between them.

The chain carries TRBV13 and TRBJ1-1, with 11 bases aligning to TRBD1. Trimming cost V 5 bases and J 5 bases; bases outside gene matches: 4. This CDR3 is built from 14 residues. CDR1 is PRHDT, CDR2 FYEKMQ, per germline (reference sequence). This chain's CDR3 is CASSQDRGLTEAFF. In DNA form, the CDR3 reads TGTGCCAGCAGCCAGGACAGGGGGCTGACTGAAGCTTTCTTT. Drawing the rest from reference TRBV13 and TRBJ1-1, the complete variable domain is AAGVIQSPRHLIKEKRETATLKCYPIPRHDTVYWYQQGPGQDPQFLISFYEKMQSDKGSIPDRFSAQQFSDYHSELNMSSLELGDSALYFCASSQDRGLTEAFFGQGTRLTVV.

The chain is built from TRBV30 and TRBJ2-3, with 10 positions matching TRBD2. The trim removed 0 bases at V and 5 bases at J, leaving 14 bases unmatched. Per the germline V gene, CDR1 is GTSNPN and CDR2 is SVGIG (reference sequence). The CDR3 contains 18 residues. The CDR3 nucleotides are TGTGCCTGGAGTGTAACCCCTAGCGGGGGCCGTAGGGGAGATACGCAGTATTTT. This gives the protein CAWSVTPSGGRRGDTQYF.

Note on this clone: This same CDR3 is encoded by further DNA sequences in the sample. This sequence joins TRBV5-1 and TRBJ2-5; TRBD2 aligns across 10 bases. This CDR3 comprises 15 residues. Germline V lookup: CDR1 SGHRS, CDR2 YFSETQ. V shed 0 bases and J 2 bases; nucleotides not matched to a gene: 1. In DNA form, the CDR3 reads TGCGCCAGCAGCTTGGGACTAGCGGGTCAAGAGACCCAGTACTTC. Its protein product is CASSLGLAGQETQYF.

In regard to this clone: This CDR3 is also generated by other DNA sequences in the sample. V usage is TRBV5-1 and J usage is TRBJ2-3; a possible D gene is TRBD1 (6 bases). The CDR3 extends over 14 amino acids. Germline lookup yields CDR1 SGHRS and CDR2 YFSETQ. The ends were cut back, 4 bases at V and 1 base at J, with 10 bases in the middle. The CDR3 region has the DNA TGCGCCAGCAGCGTGTCAGGGGGCACAGATACGCAGTATTTT. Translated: CASSVSGGTDTQYF.

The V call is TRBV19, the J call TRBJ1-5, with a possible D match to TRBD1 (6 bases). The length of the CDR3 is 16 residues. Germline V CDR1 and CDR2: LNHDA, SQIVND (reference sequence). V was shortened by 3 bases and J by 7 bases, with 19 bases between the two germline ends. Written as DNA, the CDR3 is TGTGCCAGTAGTATTTCCCCTCAGGGGTTAGAACAGCCCCAGCATTTT. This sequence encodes CASSISPQGLEQPQHF. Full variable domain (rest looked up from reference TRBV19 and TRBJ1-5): DGGITQSPKYLFRKEGQNVTLSCEQNLNHDAMYWYRQDPGQGLRLIYYSQIVNDFQKGDIAEGYSVSREKKESFPLTVTSAQKNPTAFYLCASSISPQGLEQPQHFGDGTRLSIL.

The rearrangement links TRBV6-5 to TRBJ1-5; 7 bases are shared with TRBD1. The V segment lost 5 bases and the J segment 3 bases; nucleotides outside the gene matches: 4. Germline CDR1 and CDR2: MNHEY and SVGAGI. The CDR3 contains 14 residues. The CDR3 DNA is TGTGCCAGCAGTCGCGGACAGGCCAATCAGCCCCAGCATTTT. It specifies CASSRGQANQPQHF.

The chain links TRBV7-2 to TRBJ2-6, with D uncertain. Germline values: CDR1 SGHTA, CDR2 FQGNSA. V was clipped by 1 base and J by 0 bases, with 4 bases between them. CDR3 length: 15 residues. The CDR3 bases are TGTGCCAGCAGCTTAGACTACTCTGGGGCCAACGTCCTGACTTTC. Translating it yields CASSLDYSGANVLTF.

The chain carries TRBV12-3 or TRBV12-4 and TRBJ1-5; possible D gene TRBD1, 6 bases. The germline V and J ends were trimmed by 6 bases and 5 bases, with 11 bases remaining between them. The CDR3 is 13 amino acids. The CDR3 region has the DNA TGTGCCAGCAGAATCGGACAGTATCAGCCCCAGCATTTT. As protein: CASRIGQYQPQHF.